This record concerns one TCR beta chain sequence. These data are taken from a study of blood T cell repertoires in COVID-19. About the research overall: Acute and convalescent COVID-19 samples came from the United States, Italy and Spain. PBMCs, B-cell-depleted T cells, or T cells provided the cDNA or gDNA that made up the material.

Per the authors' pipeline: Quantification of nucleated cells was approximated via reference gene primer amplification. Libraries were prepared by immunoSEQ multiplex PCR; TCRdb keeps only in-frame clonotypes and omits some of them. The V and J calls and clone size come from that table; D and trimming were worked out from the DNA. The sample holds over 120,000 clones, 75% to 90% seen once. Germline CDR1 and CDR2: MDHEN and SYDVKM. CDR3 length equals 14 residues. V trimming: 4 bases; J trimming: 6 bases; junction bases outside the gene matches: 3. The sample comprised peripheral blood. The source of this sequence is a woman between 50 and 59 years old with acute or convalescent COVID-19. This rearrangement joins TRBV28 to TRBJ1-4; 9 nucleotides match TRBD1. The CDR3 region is CASSSGQGYEKLFF. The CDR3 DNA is TGTGCCAGCAGTTCGGGACAGGGTTATGAAAAACTGTTTTTT.